This T cell receptor beta chain derives from a study of response to subunit inactivated influenza vaccine. Study outcomes and limitations: Only a handful of new T cells, the authors suggested, are recruited with each seasonal influenza vaccination.

This CDR3 has 14 amino acids. Trimming took off 0 bases at V and 0 bases at J, with 5 bases between the two ends. CDR1 and CDR2 from the germline V gene are ENHRY and SYGVKD. TCRdb used MiXCR to reprocess the RT-PCR reads, holding one entry per CDR3 protein. Of 300,000 to 350,000 distinct CDR3 sequences listed, around 20% are singletons. This clonotype occurred a few times. The antigen is unknown. This receptor was obtained from a man aged 50-75 years who received an inactivated influenza vaccine. Sequenced here: PBMCs from blood, sampled 21 months after vaccination. This chain joins TRBV10-3 and TRBJ2-5; D is perhaps TRBD1 (5 bases). The CDR3 coding sequence is TGTGCCATCAGTGAGTCGGGGCACCAAGAGACCCAGTACTTC. Its translation: CAISESGHQETQYF.